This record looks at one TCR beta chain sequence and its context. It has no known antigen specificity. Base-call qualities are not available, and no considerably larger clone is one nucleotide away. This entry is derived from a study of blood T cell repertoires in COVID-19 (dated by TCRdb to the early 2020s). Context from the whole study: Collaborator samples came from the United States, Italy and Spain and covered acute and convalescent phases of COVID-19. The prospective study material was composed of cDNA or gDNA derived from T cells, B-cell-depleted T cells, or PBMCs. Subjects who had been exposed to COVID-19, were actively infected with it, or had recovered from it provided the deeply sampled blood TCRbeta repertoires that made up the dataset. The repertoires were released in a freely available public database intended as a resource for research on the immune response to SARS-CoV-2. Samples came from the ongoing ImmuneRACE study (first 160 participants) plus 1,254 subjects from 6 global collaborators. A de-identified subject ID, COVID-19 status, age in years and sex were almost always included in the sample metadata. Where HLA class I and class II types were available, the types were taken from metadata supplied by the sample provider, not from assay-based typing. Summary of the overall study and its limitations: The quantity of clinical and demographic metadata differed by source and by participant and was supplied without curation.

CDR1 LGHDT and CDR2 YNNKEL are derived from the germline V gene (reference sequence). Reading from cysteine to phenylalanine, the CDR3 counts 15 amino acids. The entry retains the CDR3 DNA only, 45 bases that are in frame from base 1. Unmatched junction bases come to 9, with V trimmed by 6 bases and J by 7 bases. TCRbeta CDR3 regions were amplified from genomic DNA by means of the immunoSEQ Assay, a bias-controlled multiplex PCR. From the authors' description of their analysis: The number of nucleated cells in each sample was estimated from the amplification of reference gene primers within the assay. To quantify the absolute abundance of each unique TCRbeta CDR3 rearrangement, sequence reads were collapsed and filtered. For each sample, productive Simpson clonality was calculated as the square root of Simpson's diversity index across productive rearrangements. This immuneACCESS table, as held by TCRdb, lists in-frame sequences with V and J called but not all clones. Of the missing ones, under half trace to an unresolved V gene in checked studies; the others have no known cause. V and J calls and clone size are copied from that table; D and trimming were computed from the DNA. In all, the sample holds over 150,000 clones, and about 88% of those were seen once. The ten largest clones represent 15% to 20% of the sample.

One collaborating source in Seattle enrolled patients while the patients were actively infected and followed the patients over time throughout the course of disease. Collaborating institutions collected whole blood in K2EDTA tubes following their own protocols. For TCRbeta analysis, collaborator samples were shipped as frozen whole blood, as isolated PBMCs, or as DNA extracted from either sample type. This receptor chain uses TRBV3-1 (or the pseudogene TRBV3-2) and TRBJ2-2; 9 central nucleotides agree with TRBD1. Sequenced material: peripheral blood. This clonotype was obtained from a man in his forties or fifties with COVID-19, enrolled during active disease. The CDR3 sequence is CASRPGQGLGGELFF. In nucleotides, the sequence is TGTGCCAGCAGGCCAGGACAGGGGCTGGGCGGGGAGCTGTTTTTT.